In this sample, the clone carrying this TCR beta chain turned up once. Its antigen is currently unknown. The data stem from a study of CD4 T cells in relation to SARS-CoV-2 and coronaviruses. This table comes from immunoSEQ multiplex PCR, and its TCRdb copy is limited to in-frame clones, with some not included. The sample lists tens of thousands of clones; about 94% were seen once. Before the COVID-19 pandemic, during about 2011-2018, CD4+ T cells were taken from unexposed donors. V dropped 6 bases and J dropped 1 base, with 9 bases sitting between them. The CDR3 is 13 residues long. Germline lookup yields CDR1 SGHTA and CDR2 FQGNSA. Findings and caveats of the study: Monoreactive clones expanded significantly more to SARS-CoV-2 than crossreactive clones did.

V gene TRBV7-2 combines with J gene TRBJ1-1, with D unresolved. The clonotype was recovered from a human donor in good health. The specimen sequenced was naive CD4+ T cells from PBMCs. As to subset: naive CD4+ T cells isolated by negative enrichment. In DNA form, the CDR3 reads TGTGCCAGCAGACGTAGGGAGAACACTGAAGCTTTCTTT. Translating it yields CASRRRENTEAFF.